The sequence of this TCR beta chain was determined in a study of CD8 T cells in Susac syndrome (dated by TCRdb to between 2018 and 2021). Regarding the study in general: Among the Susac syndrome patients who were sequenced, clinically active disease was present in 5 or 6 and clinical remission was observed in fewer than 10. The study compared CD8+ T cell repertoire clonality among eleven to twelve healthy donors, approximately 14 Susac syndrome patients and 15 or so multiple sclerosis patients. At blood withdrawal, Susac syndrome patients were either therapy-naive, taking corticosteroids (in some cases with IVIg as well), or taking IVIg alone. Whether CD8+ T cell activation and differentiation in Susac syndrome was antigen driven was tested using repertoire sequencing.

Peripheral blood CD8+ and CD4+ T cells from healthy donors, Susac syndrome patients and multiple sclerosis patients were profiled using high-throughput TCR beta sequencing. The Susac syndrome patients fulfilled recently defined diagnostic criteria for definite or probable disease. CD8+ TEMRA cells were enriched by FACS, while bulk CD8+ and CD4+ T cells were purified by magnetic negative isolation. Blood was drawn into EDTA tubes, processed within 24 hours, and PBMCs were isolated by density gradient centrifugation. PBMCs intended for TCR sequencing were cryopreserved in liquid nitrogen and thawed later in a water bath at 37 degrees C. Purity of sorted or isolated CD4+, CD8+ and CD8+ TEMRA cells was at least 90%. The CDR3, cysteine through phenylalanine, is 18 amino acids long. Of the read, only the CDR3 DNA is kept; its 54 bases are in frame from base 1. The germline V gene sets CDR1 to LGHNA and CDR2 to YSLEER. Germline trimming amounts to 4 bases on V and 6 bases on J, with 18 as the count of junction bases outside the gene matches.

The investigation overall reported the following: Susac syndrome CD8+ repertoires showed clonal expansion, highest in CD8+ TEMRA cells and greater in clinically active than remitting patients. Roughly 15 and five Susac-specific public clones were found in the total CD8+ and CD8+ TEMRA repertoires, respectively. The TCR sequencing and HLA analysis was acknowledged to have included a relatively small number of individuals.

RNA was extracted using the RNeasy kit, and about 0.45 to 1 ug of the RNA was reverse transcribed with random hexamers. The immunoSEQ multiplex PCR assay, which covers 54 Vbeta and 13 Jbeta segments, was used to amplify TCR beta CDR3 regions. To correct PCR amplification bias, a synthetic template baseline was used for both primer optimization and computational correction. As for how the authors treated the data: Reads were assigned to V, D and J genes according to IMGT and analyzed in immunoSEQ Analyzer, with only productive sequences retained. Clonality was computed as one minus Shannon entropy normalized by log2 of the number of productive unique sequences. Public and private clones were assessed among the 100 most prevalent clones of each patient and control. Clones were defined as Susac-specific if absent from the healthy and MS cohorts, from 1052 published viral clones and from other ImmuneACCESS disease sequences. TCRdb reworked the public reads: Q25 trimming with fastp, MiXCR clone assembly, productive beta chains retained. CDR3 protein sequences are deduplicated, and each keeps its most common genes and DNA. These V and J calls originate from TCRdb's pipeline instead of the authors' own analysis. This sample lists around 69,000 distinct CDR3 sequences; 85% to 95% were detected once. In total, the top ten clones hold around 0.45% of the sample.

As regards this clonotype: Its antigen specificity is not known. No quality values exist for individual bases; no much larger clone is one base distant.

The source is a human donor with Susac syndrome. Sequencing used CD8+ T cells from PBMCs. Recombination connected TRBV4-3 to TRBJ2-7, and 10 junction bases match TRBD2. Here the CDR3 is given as CASSLRTSGTTRGSEQYF. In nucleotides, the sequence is TGCGCCAGCAGCCTCCGGACTAGCGGAACGACCCGGGGGTCCGAGCAGTACTTC.